A single sample gave rise to the 8 T cell receptor beta chains below, sequenced in a study of blood T cell repertoires in COVID-19. Sequenced by immunoSEQ multiplex PCR; TCRdb stores in-frame clones only, minus some. There are about 220,000 clones in the sample; 85% to 90% occur only once, and about 3.3% lies in the top ten. The sequenced material came from PBMCs or T cells enriched from blood (not recorded which). The source of these receptors is a woman younger than 30 in a cohort exposed to, infected with or recovered from COVID-19 (not recorded which).

V and J are TRBV5-1 and TRBJ2-2, with 8 bases matching TRBD1. The CDR3 has 15 residues. With V trimmed by 3 bases and J by 7 bases, 8 bases remained unmatched. CDR1 is SGHRS, CDR2 YFSETQ, per germline. The CDR3 sequence: CASSSPGQVYGELFF. Written as DNA, the CDR3 is TGCGCCAGCAGCTCCCCGGGACAGGTTTACGGGGAGCTGTTTTTT.

The chain recombines TRBV18 with TRBJ1-2, with D uncertain. Germline V CDR1 and CDR2: KGHSH, LQKENI. The germline V and J ends were trimmed by 5 bases and 3 bases, with 10 bases remaining between them. This CDR3 comprises 13 residues. The CDR3 DNA is TGTGCCAGCTCAATGGAGGAATACTATGGCTACACCTTC. Residues: CASSMEEYYGYTF.

The J gene is TRBJ1-2, the V gene TRBV7-2; TRBD1 agrees at 9 bases. This CDR3 comprises 17 residues. Per the germline V gene, CDR1 is SGHTA and CDR2 is FQGNSA. The V gene end was trimmed by 3 bases and the J gene end by 4 bases; junction bases not matched to a gene: 12. CDR3 in amino acids: CASSFNRGRMRSYGYTF. CDR3 in DNA: TGTGCCAGCAGCTTTAACAGGGGGCGCATGCGGAGCTATGGCTACACCTTC.

The gene calls are TRBV5-4 and TRBJ2-1; 11 bases fit TRBD2. Per the germline V gene, CDR1 is SGHNT and CDR2 is YYREEE (reference sequence). Trimming took 2 bases from V and 4 from J; bases not matched to a gene: 2. The CDR3 covers 15 residues. The CDR3 spells CASSFRLAGYNEQFF. CDR3 bases: TGTGCCAGCAGCTTTCGACTAGCGGGGTACAATGAGCAGTTCTTC. Supplemented by reference TRBV5-4 and TRBJ2-1, the full variable domain reads ETGVTQSPTHLIKTRGQQVTLRCSSQSGHNTVSWYQQALGQGPQFIFQYYREEENGRGNFPPRFSGLQFPNYSSELNVNALELDDSALYLCASSFRLAGYNEQFFGPGTRLTVL.

The V call is TRBV19, the J call TRBJ2-7; the D is unclear. The germline V gene encodes CDR1 LNHDA and CDR2 SQIVND (reference sequence). Between the trimmed V and J ends, which lost 0 bases and 5 bases, there was a span of 14 bases. CDR3 length: 15 amino acids. CDR3 DNA sequence: TGTGCCAGTAGTATAGATCTGAGGCTGGTCGACGAGCAGTACTTC. It encodes CASSIDLRLVDEQYF.

V gene TRBV7-7 combines with J gene TRBJ2-7; D ambiguous. CDR3 length: 13 amino acids. CDR1 and CDR2 from the germline V gene are SSHAT and FNYEAQ (reference sequence). Trimming removed 1 base from V and 5 bases from J, with 9 bases in between. CDR3 loop: CASSLGHADEQYF. The DNA for the CDR3 is TGTGCCAGCAGCTTAGGTCATGCGGACGAGCAGTACTTC.

The chain carries TRBV5-1 and TRBJ2-7; 7 bases fit TRBD1. The V and J ends lost 4 bases and 3 bases, in that order; junction bases with no gene match: 4. The CDR3 covers 13 residues. Germline V lookup: CDR1 SGHRS, CDR2 YFSETQ. The CDR3 DNA reads as TGCGCCAGCAGCATTAGACAGGGCTACGAGCAGTACTTC. Translated, it gives CASSIRQGYEQYF.

The CDR3: CASSESRLDTQYF. The CDR3 DNA is TGCGCCAGCAGTGAATCGCGCCTGGATACGCAGTATTTT. The chain is built from TRBV10-2 and TRBJ2-3; D gene uncertain. The CDR3 extends over 13 amino acids. V was shortened by 3 bases and J by 6 bases, with 10 bases between the two germline ends. Germline-derived CDR1 and CDR2 are WSHSY and SAAADI.